The 13 T cell receptor beta chains reported below all come from one sample, sequenced in a study of molecular identifiers for immune sequencing clone quantification. TCRdb ran MiXCR on the PCR reads and lists one entry per CDR3 protein. The sample consists of some 93,000 distinct CDR3 sequences, 21% of them appearing once. The sequenced sample was naive CD8+ T cells from blood, with Jurkat cell RNA spiked in. The subset is: FACS-sorted CD8+CD4-CCR7+CD45RA+ naive T cells. Receptors were obtained from a human donor in good health. Some libraries in this study had Jurkat cell RNA spiked in.

In this sample, this clonotype turned up many times. The chain links TRBV4-1 to TRBJ1-6; tentative D call: TRBD1 (6 bases). The CDR3 covers 18 residues. The germline V gene has CDR1 MGHRA and CDR2 YSYEKL. V lost 0 bases, J lost 6 bases, and 18 bases lay in between. CDR3 DNA: TGCGCCAGCAGCCAAGATGGGGGACACTACAACCCTAATTCACCCCTCCACTTT. Translating gives CASSQDGGHYNPNSPLHF.

This clonotype was found many times. This chain uses TRBV9 with TRBJ1-1; 8 nucleotides align to TRBD1. The J segment lost 4 bases and the V segment lost 0 bases, leaving 2 bases of the junction unmatched. This CDR3 is built from 14 residues. The V gene's germline CDR1 is SGDLS and CDR2 YYNGEE. The CDR3 DNA sequence: TGTGCCAGCAGCGTAGCGCAGGGGGCCACTGAAGCTTTCTTT. Its translation: CASSVAQGATEAFF. The full variable domain, in which reference TRBV9 and TRBJ1-1 provide the parts outside the CDR3, is DSGVTQTPKHLITATGQRVTLRCSPRSGDLSVYWYQQSLDQGLQFLIQYYNGEERAKGNILERFSAQQFPDLHSELNLSSLELGDSALYFCASSVAQGATEAFFGQGTRLTVV.

This clonotype was detected ten times or more. This chain links TRBV4-3 with TRBJ2-7; D call uncertain. CDR1 is LGHNA, CDR2 YSLEER, per germline. The ends were cut back, 0 bases at V and 3 bases at J, with 9 bases in the middle. This CDR3 has 14 residues. The CDR3 coding sequence is TGCGCCAGCAGCCAAGAAAGGCGCGTCTACGAGCAGTACTTC. Protein sequence: CASSQERRVYEQYF.

This clonotype was observed a few times. CDR3 DNA sequence: TGTGCCAGCAGTCAGGGGGGGGGGGCCGTGGTCGAGCAGTACTTC. Its translation is CASSQGGGAVVEQYF. This chain joins TRBV6-6 and TRBJ2-7, with D perhaps given as TRBD1 or TRBD2 (7 bases each). Germline-derived CDR1 and CDR2 are MNHNY and SVGAGI (reference sequence). This CDR3 spans 15 amino acids. V lost 5 bases to trimming and J lost 6 bases, with 20 bases between them.

As concerns this clonotype: Since a much larger clone is just one base distant, this may be a read error. Given the absence of the conserved phenylalanine or tryptophan at the CDR3 end, a read error is likely. The rearrangement links TRBV4-1 to TRBJ2-5; 8 bases align to TRBD1. CDR1 and CDR2 (germline): MGHRA, YSYEKL. The CDR3 runs 14 residues. V lost 4 bases to trimming and J lost 5 bases; unmatched junction nucleotides: 6. CDR3 sequence reads: CASSLGQGAETQYL. The DNA of the CDR3 is TGCGCCAGCAGCCTTGGACAGGGTGCGGAGACCCAGTACCTC.

This clonotype was recorded at least ten times. This sequence joins TRBV13 and TRBJ1-1, with TRBD1 matching over 9 bases. The CDR3 length is 15 residues. V shed 4 bases and J 11 bases; nucleotides not matched to a gene: 14. CDR1 PRHDT and CDR2 FYEKMQ come from the germline V gene (reference sequence). CDR3 sequence: CASSSYLDRGGSAFF. For the CDR3, the DNA is TGTGCCAGCAGCTCCTACCTCGACAGGGGGGGGTCTGCTTTCTTT.

The sample holds many counts of this clonotype. The chain recombines TRBV6-1 with TRBJ1-1, with D possibly matching TRBD1 (6 bases). V was shortened by 11 bases and J by 1 base, with 17 bases between the two germline ends. The CDR3 spans 14 residues. Germline assignment: CDR1 MNHNS and CDR2 SASEGT. CDR3 region: CAGRGGQSNTEAFF. The CDR3 nucleotides read TGTGCCGGTAGGGGAGGACAGTCGAACACTGAAGCTTTCTTT.

This clonotype was seen repeatedly, ten times or more. The rearrangement uses TRBV7-2 and TRBJ1-2; possible D gene TRBD1, 6 bases. This CDR3 contains 17 residues. The V gene's germline CDR1 is SGHTA and CDR2 FQGNSA. Deletions cut 2 bases from V and 5 bases from J, with 21 bases between. CDR3 protein: CASSLLTGAQPPYGYTF. In DNA, the CDR3 is TGTGCCAGCAGCTTATTGACAGGCGCCCAGCCGCCTTATGGCTACACCTTC.

This clonotype was detected many times. This sequence joins TRBV5-6 and TRBJ1-1; 7 bases map to TRBD1. The germline V gene encodes CDR1 SGHDT and CDR2 YYEEEE. The V and J ends lost 4 bases and 3 bases, in that order; junction bases with no gene match: 15. The CDR3 runs to 17 residues. The CDR3 reads CASSPKDRVGADTEAFF. The DNA of the CDR3 is TGTGCCAGCAGCCCAAAAGACAGGGTTGGGGCGGACACTGAAGCTTTCTTT.

This clonotype occurred many times. This chain connects TRBV7-2 to TRBJ2-5; perhaps D is TRBD1 or TRBD2 (5 bases each). The CDR3 loop spans 14 amino acids. V lost 10 bases to trimming and J lost 3 bases, with 18 bases between them. Germline CDR1 reads SGHTA; CDR2 reads FQGNSA. The CDR3 reads CATAMGVLEETQYF. The CDR3 DNA reads TGTGCCACCGCGATGGGGGTGCTCGAAGAGACCCAGTACTTC.

Note on this clonotype: Relative to the germline gene, one junction end is altered; a read error may explain this. The chain carries TRBV5-1 and TRBJ2-4; maybe TRBD1 (6 bases). Germline V gives CDR1 SGHRS, CDR2 YFSETQ. This CDR3 has 13 residues. The CDR3 loop is CGSSHDRFDIQYF. The CDR3 DNA sequence: TGCGGCAGCAGCCACGACAGGTTTGACATTCAGTACTTC.

Concerning this clonotype: Given a much more abundant clone one base away, this may be a read error. V is TRBV30 and J is TRBJ2-3; either TRBD1 or TRBD2 may supply D (6 bases each). The CDR3 has 13 residues. CDR1 and CDR2 (germline): GTSNPN, SVGIG (reference sequence). V lost 4 bases and J 5 bases, leaving 13 bases between the germline ends. This chain's CDR3 is CAWTVGGRDTQYF. The CDR3 region has the DNA TGTGCCTGGACCGTGGGGGGCCGAGATACGCAGTATTTT. The variable domain in full, with the rest retrieved from reference TRBV30 and TRBJ2-3, is SQTIHQWPATLVQPVGSPLSLECTVEGTSNPNLYWYRQAAGRGLQLLFYSVGIGQISSEVPQNLSASRPQDRQFILSSKKLLLSDSGFYLCAWTVGGRDTQYFGPGTRLTVL.

This clonotype was seen once. This may be a read error: a much more frequent sequence differs by one nucleotide. J is TRBJ2-3 and V is TRBV10-3, with D possibly matching TRBD1 (6 bases). The germline V gene encodes CDR1 ENHRY and CDR2 SYGVKD. The CDR3 covers 16 residues. CDR3 sequence reads: CAVSPGTLTSTDTQYF. The CDR3 nucleotides are TGTGCCGTCAGCCCCGGGACACTTACAAGCACAGATACGCAGTATTTT.